One and the same sample provided the 30 T cell receptor beta chains below, sequenced in a study of CD4 T cells in relation to SARS-CoV-2 and coronaviruses. Sequenced by immunoSEQ multiplex PCR; TCRdb stores in-frame clones only, minus some. Among about 68,000 clones listed, about 92% were seen once. Unexposed donor CD4+ T cells date from about 2011-2018, before the COVID-19 pandemic. The sample was naive CD4+ T cells from PBMCs. Subset meaning: naive CD4+ T cells isolated by negative enrichment. The receptors were gathered from a human donor in good health.

This chain links TRBV4-1 with TRBJ1-6; the D is unclear. CDR3 length: 20 amino acids. CDR1 and CDR2 from the germline V gene are MGHRA and YSYEKL. Trimming stripped 3 bases from V and 3 bases from J, with 24 bases between. This CDR3 is CASSQAPGRGIVFYNSPLHF. The CDR3 nucleotides are TGCGCCAGCAGCCAGGCACCTGGACGGGGTATCGTGTTCTATAATTCACCCCTCCACTTT.

The rearrangement links TRBV15 to TRBJ1-5; D is unclear. Germline V gene data show CDR1 as LNHNV and CDR2 as YYDKDF (reference sequence). V was pared by 4 bases and J by 9 bases, with 13 bases between. The CDR3 is 13 residues long. The chain's CDR3 is CATSTLQLGPQHF. The CDR3 DNA is TGTGCCACCAGCACACTACAGTTAGGGCCCCAGCATTTT.

This clone was observed a single time. The chain links TRBV28 to TRBJ2-7; 8 bases fit TRBD1. With V trimmed by 3 bases and J by 1 base, 11 bases remained unmatched. The CDR3 spans 17 residues. Germline values: CDR1 MDHEN, CDR2 SYDVKM. In DNA, the CDR3 is TGTGCCAGCAGTTTCCCCGTCGGACAGGGCTTATCCTACGAGCAGTACTTC. As protein: CASSFPVGQGLSYEQYF. The complete variable domain, with remaining parts taken from reference TRBV28 and TRBJ2-7, reads DVKVTQSSRYLVKRTGEKVFLECVQDMDHENMFWYRQDPGLGLRLIYFSYDVKMKEKGDIPEGYSVSREKKERFSLILESASTNQTSMYLCASSFPVGQGLSYEQYFGPGTRLTVT.

V usage is TRBV29-1 and J usage is TRBJ2-2, with a weak D call TRBD2 (6 bases). CDR3 size: 12 residues. The germline V gene has CDR1 SQVTM and CDR2 ANQGSEA. Trimming took off 6 bases at V and 7 bases at J, with 12 bases between the two ends. The CDR3 sequence is CSVRDFGGELFF. The CDR3 DNA sequence: TGCAGCGTACGGGACTTTGGCGGGGAGCTGTTTTTT.

The chain uses TRBV5-1 and TRBJ2-5; 9 nucleotides agree with TRBD2. Germline V gene sequence: CDR1 SGHRS, CDR2 YFSETQ. J gave up 1 base and V 4 bases, and 11 bases lay outside the gene matches. The CDR3 has 17 residues. CDR3 region: CASSPPLAGLLQETQYF. The CDR3, as DNA: TGCGCCAGCAGCCCCCCGCTAGCGGGGCTGCTCCAAGAGACCCAGTACTTC.

The chain joins TRBV3-1 (or the pseudogene TRBV3-2) to TRBJ2-7; 11 bases align to TRBD2. Germline CDR1 is LGHDT and CDR2 is YNNKEL (reference sequence). The length of the CDR3 is 15 residues. V dropped 4 bases and J dropped 3; count of bases not matched to a gene: 5. The CDR3 region has the DNA TGTGCCAGCAGCCTCACTAGCGGGAGCCACTACGAGCAGTACTTC. Protein: CASSLTSGSHYEQYF.

The V gene is TRBV7-9, the J gene TRBJ2-2, with TRBD1 matching over 8 bases. Germline V gene lookup returns CDR1 SEHNR and CDR2 FQNEAQ (reference sequence). V was pared by 3 bases and J by 3 bases, with 6 bases of the junction left unmatched. The CDR3 covers 16 residues. The CDR3 DNA sequence: TGTGCCAGCAGCTTTAAAGGGACAGGAGACACCGGGGAGCTGTTTTTT. It codes for CASSFKGTGDTGELFF.

DNA for the CDR3: TGCGCCAGCAAGGCTTCCCTGGGGCTTAGGGTTGGACAGTTCTTC. Its translation: CASKASLGLRVGQFF. The chain uses TRBV5-1 and TRBJ2-1; D perhaps matches TRBD1 (5 bases). The V end was cut by 6 bases, the J end by 13 bases, with 26 bases between. The CDR3 is 15 amino acids. Germline CDR1 is SGHRS and CDR2 is YFSETQ.

This clone was picked up one time. This chain links TRBV4-2 with TRBJ2-7; possibly TRBD1 for D (6 bases). Trimming removed 2 bases at V and 4 bases at J, with 27 bases between. The V gene's germline CDR1 is LGHNA and CDR2 YNFKEQ. The length of the CDR3 is 19 residues. The DNA of the CDR3 is TGTGCCAGCAGCCAAAGAAGGGCAGGTATCAGGACAAGGGGGTACGAGCAGTACTTC. It translates to CASSQRRAGIRTRGYEQYF.

The gene calls are TRBV7-2 and TRBJ1-3; the D gene is possibly TRBD1 (5 bases). Trimming removed 6 bases at V and 3 bases at J, with 12 bases between. The CDR3 runs to 14 residues. Germline assignment: CDR1 SGHTA and CDR2 FQGNSA. CDR3 residues: CASRSRGGGNTIYF. CDR3 bases: TGTGCCAGCAGGTCCCGGGGGGGTGGAAACACCATATATTTT. The full variable domain, rest sourced from reference TRBV7-2 and TRBJ1-3, is GAGVSQSPSNKVTEKGKDVELRCDPISGHTALYWYRQSLGQGLEFLIYFQGNSAPDKSGLPSDRFSAERTGGSVSTLTIQRTQQEDSAVYLCASRSRGGGNTIYFGEGSWLTVV.

V is TRBV2 and J is TRBJ2-3, with a weak D call TRBD1 (6 bases). The CDR3 has 12 amino acids. Germline V gene data show CDR1 as SNHLY and CDR2 as FYNNEI. V lost 6 bases and J lost 6, with 10 bases in between. CDR3 sequence (DNA): TGTGCCAGCAGCCCCCAGGGGGATACGCAGTATTTT. Translating gives CASSPQGDTQYF.

In the case of this clone: This specimen includes other DNA sequences encoding the same CDR3. This chain links TRBV30 with TRBJ1-2, with TRBD1 matching 8 bases. With 1 base clipped from V and 2 bases from J, the junction kept 0 bases outside the gene matches. Germline V gene sequence: CDR1 GTSNPN, CDR2 SVGIG (reference sequence). The CDR3 covers 13 residues. The CDR3 sequence: CAWSGTGNYGYTF. In DNA, the CDR3 is TGTGCCTGGAGTGGGACAGGGAACTATGGCTACACCTTC.

In nucleotides, the CDR3 is TGTGCCAGCTCACCACCCGGGACAGGGGGCTTTCGGGCTTTCTTT. This sequence encodes CASSPPGTGGFRAFF. This chain joins TRBV18 and TRBJ1-1; TRBD1 agrees at 12 bases. Germline CDR1 KGHSH, CDR2 LQKENI. The CDR3 totals 15 residues. V lost 0 bases and J lost 11; bases outside the gene matches: 7.

The CDR3 coding sequence is TGCAGCGGCGGAGGAGGGGGCTTGGGCAAAAACATTCAGTACTTC. Translated: CSGGGGGLGKNIQYF. The rearrangement links TRBV29-1 to TRBJ2-4; weak D call: TRBD1 (7 bases). Per germline, CDR1 SQVTM and CDR2 ANQGSEA. This CDR3 spans 15 amino acids. Trimming stripped 7 bases from V and 3 bases from J, with 19 bases between.

The J gene is TRBJ2-5, the V gene TRBV28; 8 nucleotides align to TRBD2. V was clipped by 7 bases and J by 4 bases; unmatched bases: 5. The CDR3 is 13 amino acids. Per the germline V gene, CDR1 is MDHEN and CDR2 is SYDVKM. CDR3 nucleotides: TGTGCCAGCATTGCGGGGGGAAGAGAGACCCAGTACTTC. Translated: CASIAGGRETQYF.

The chain employs TRBV30 and TRBJ2-2; unclear D gene. The germline gives CDR1 GTSNPN, CDR2 SVGIG (reference sequence). Between the trimmed V and J ends, which lost 2 bases and 4 bases, there was a span of 8 bases. The CDR3 covers 13 residues. In DNA form, the CDR3 reads TGTGCCTGGAGTTTTACGAGCACCGGGGAGCTGTTTTTT. Translation gives CAWSFTSTGELFF.

This sequence joins TRBV5-6 and TRBJ2-5; D is tentatively TRBD1 or TRBD2 (6 bases each). CDR1 is SGHDT, CDR2 YYEEEE, per germline. V lost 0 bases, J lost 5 bases, and 17 bases lay in between. The CDR3 length is 16 residues. The CDR3 sequence: CASSLELGGRSETQYF. CDR3 nucleotide sequence: TGTGCCAGCAGCTTGGAGTTGGGGGGCCGGTCGGAGACCCAGTACTTC.

This chain links TRBV15 with TRBJ2-2, with 7 bases aligning to TRBD1. The CDR3 consists of 15 residues. Unmatched junction bases numbered 5, after V lost 4 bases and J lost 3 bases. Germline V gene lookup returns CDR1 LNHNV and CDR2 YYDKDF (reference sequence). CDR3 sequence reads: CATSIGQGDTGELFF. CDR3 in DNA: TGTGCCACCAGCATTGGGCAGGGGGACACCGGGGAGCTGTTTTTT. The full variable domain, in which reference TRBV15 and TRBJ2-2 provide the parts outside the CDR3, is DAMVIQNPRYQVTQFGKPVTLSCSQTLNHNVMYWYQQKSSQAPKLLFHYYDKDFNNEADTPDNFQSRRPNTSFCFLDIRSPGLGDTAMYLCATSIGQGDTGELFFGEGSRLTVL.

The rearrangement links TRBV4-1 to TRBJ2-3; D is perhaps TRBD1 or TRBD2 (6 bases each). The V gene's germline CDR1 is MGHRA and CDR2 YSYEKL. Trimming took off 4 bases at V and 3 bases at J, with 17 bases between the two ends. This CDR3 has 16 residues. The CDR3 DNA reads as TGCGCCAGCAGCCGAGACGCCGGGGGCGCGACAGATACGCAGTATTTT. Its protein is CASSRDAGGATDTQYF.

J is TRBJ1-3 and V is TRBV28; D might be TRBD1 (5 bases). The CDR3 loop spans 14 amino acids. Per germline, CDR1 MDHEN and CDR2 SYDVKM. V was shortened by 3 bases and J by 11 bases, with 17 bases between the two germline ends. The chain's CDR3 is CASSLSGSVRAIYF. DNA for the CDR3: TGTGCCAGCAGTTTGTCAGGGTCAGTTCGGGCCATATATTTT.

The chain carries TRBV2 and TRBJ2-2; perhaps D is TRBD1 or TRBD2 (7 bases each). In germline, CDR1 is SNHLY, CDR2 FYNNEI. V dropped 6 bases and J dropped 1 base, with 15 bases sitting between them. The CDR3 runs 16 residues. The CDR3 nucleotides read TGTGCCAGCAGCGGGGGGACAGCTAGGAACACCGGGGAGCTGTTTTTT. Translating it yields CASSGGTARNTGELFF.

V gene TRBV11-2 combines with J gene TRBJ2-7; D possibly uses TRBD1 or TRBD2 (7 bases each). The CDR3 extends over 17 amino acids. Germline CDR1 SGHAT, CDR2 FQNNGV. The V end was cut by 7 bases, the J end by 3 bases, with 25 bases between. The CDR3 region is CASITLNDDREGYEQYF. The DNA of the CDR3 is TGTGCCAGCATCACCCTTAATGATGACAGGGAGGGCTACGAGCAGTACTTC.

The chain links TRBV9 to TRBJ2-1; D call uncertain. This CDR3 region has 13 residues. Per germline, CDR1 SGDLS and CDR2 YYNGEE. Trimming cost V 2 bases and J 4 bases, with 7 bases left between them. CDR3 coding DNA: TGTGCCAGCAGCGTCGGAAGATACAATGAGCAGTTCTTC. Translating it yields CASSVGRYNEQFF.

The CDR3 region is CASSGQGYQPQHF. The CDR3, as DNA: TGTGCCAGTTCGGGACAGGGTTATCAGCCCCAGCATTTT. The rearrangement links TRBV19 to TRBJ1-5; 9 nucleotides align to TRBD1. The V segment lost 8 bases and the J segment 5 bases; nucleotides outside the gene matches: 4. CDR3 length equals 13 residues. From germline, CDR1 is LNHDA and CDR2 SQIVND (reference sequence).

This chain uses TRBV19 with TRBJ2-3, with 9 bases aligning to TRBD2. V trimming: 5 bases; J trimming: 2 bases; junction bases outside the gene matches: 8. There are 16 residues in the CDR3. Germline assignment: CDR1 LNHDA and CDR2 SQIVND (reference sequence). The CDR3 DNA reads as TGTGCCAGTAGTGTGGGGACTAGCAAAGCCACAGATACGCAGTATTTT. Its protein product is CASSVGTSKATDTQYF.

As for this clone: A read error may account for a junction end that differs from germline. The chain couples TRBV2 to TRBJ1-2, with D perhaps matching TRBD1 (6 bases). Germline values: CDR1 SNHLY, CDR2 FYNNEI. The CDR3 extends over 13 amino acids. CDR3 amino acids: CASSEDRPDGYTF. The CDR3 nucleotides are TGTGCCAGCAGCGAAGACAGGCCCGACGGCTACACCTTC.

This chain uses TRBV2 with TRBJ1-5; 8 bases fit TRBD1. The length of the CDR3 is 15 residues. J was trimmed by 2 bases and V by 2 bases; bases with no gene match: 2. Germline CDR1 SNHLY, CDR2 FYNNEI. CDR3 in DNA: TGTGCCAGCAGTGAACAGGGGGCCGGCAATCAGCCCCAGCATTTT. Translated, it gives CASSEQGAGNQPQHF.

V usage is TRBV28 and J usage is TRBJ1-5, with D possibly matching TRBD1 (6 bases). There are 16 residues in the CDR3. Deletions cut 3 bases from V and 0 bases from J, with 12 bases between. Germline loops: CDR1 MDHEN, CDR2 SYDVKM. This chain's CDR3 is CASSFPTGHSNQPQHF. Written as DNA, the CDR3 is TGTGCCAGCAGTTTTCCGACAGGCCATAGCAATCAGCCCCAGCATTTT.

J is TRBJ1-1 and V is TRBV5-1; a possible D gene is TRBD1 (6 bases). This CDR3 contains 14 residues. Per germline, CDR1 SGHRS and CDR2 YFSETQ. V lost 3 bases and J 1 base, leaving 10 bases between the germline ends. CDR3 sequence (DNA): TGCGCCAGCAGCTGGGACACCCAGAACACTGAAGCTTTCTTT. This gives the protein CASSWDTQNTEAFF.

This clone was recorded once. The gene calls are TRBV10-3 and TRBJ1-1, with a possible D match to TRBD1 (5 bases). V shed 8 bases and J shed 1 base, with 5 bases lying between them. The CDR3 has 11 residues. CDR1 ENHRY and CDR2 SYGVKD come from the germline V gene. CDR3 bases: TGTGCCATCGGGGGGAACACTGAAGCTTTCTTT. Amino acid sequence: CAIGGNTEAFF.